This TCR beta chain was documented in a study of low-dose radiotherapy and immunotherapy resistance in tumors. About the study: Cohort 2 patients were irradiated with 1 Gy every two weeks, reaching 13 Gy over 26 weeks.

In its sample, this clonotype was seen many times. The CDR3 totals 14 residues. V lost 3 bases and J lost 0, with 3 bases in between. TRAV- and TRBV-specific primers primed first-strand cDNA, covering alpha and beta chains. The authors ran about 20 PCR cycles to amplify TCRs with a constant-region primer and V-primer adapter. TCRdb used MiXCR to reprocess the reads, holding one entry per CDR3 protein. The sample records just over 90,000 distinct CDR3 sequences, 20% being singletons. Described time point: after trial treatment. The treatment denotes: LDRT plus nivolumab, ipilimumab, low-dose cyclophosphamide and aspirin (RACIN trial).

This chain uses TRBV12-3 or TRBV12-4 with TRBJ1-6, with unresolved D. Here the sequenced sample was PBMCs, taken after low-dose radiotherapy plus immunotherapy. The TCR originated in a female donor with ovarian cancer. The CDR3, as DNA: TGTGCCAGCAGTTTTGGCTCCTATAATTCACCCCTCCACTTT. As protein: CASSFGSYNSPLHF.